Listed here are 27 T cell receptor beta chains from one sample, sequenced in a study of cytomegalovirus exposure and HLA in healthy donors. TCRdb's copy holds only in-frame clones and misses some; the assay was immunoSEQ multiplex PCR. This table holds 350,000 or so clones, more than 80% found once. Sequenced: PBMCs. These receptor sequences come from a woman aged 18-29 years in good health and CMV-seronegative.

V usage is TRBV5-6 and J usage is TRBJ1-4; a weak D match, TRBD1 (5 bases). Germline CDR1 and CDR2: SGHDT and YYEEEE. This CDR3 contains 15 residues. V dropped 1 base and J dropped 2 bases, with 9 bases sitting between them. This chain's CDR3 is CASSLSGWTNEKLFF. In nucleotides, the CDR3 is TGTGCCAGCAGCTTGTCAGGGTGGACTAATGAAAAACTGTTTTTT.

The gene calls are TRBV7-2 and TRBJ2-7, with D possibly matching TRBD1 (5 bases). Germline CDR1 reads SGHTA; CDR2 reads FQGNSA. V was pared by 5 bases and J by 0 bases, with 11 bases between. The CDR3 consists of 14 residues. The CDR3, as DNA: TGTGCCAGCAGCCCACAAGGGGTCTCCTACGAGCAGTACTTC. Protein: CASSPQGVSYEQYF.

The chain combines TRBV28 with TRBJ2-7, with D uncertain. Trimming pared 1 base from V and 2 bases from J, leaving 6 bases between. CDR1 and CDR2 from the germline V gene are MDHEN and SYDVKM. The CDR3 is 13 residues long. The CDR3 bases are TGTGCCAGCAGTTTATATAGAACCTACGAGCAGTACTTC. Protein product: CASSLYRTYEQYF.

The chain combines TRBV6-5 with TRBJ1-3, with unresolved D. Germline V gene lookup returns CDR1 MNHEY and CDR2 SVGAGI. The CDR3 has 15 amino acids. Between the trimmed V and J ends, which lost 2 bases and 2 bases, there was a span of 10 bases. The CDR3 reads CASSYGVGPGNTIYF. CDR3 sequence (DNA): TGTGCCAGCAGTTACGGAGTGGGTCCTGGAAACACCATATATTTT.

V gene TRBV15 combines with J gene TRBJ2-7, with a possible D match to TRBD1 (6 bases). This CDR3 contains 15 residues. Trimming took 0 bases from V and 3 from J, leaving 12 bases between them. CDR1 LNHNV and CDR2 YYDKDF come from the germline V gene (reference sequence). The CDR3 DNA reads TGTGCCACCAGCAGAGAACAGGGATTTCTCTACGAGCAGTACTTC. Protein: CATSREQGFLYEQYF.

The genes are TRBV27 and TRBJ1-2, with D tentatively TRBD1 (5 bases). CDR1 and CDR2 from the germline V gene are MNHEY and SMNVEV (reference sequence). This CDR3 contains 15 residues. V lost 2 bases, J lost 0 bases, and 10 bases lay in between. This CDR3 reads CASSLQGAANYGYTF. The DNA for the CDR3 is TGTGCCAGCAGTTTACAGGGCGCAGCTAACTATGGCTACACCTTC.

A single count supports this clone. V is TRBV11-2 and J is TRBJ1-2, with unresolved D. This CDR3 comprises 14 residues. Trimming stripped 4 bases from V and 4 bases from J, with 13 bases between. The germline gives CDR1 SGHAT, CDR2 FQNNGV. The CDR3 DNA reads TGTGCCAGCAGCTCCTTGGGGAGGGTCTATGGCTACACCTTC. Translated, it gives CASSSLGRVYGYTF.

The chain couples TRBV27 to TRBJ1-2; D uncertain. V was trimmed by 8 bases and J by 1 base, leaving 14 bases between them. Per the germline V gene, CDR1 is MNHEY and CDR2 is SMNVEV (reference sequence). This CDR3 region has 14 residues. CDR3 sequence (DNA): TGTGCCAGCGGGGAGGGCACCTTTAACTATGGCTACACCTTC. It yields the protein CASGEGTFNYGYTF.

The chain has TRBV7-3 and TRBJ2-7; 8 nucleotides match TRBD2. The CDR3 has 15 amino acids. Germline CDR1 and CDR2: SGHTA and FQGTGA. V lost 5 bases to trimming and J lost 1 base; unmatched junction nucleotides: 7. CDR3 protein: CASSHGGLESYEQYF. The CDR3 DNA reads TGTGCCAGCAGCCATGGGGGACTAGAGTCCTACGAGCAGTACTTC. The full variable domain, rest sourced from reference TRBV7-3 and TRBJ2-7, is GAGVSQTPSNKVTEKGKYVELRCDPISGHTALYWYRQSLGQGPEFLIYFQGTGAADDSGLPNDRFFAVRPEGSVSTLKIQRTERGDSAVYLCASSHGGLESYEQYFGPGTRLTVT.

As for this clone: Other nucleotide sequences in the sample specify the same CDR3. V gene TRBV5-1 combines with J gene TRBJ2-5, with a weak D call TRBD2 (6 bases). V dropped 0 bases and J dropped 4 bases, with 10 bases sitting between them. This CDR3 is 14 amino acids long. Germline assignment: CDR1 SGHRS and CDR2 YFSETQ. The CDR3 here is CASSLGGVGETQYF. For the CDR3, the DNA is TGCGCCAGCAGCTTGGGCGGGGTTGGAGAGACCCAGTACTTC.

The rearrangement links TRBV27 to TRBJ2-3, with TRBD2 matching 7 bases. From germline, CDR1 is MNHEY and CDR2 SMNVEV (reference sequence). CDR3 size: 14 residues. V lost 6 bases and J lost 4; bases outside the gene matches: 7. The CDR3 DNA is TGTGCCAGCAGCCACGCGGGGGTTGCAGATACGCAGTATTTT. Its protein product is CASSHAGVADTQYF.

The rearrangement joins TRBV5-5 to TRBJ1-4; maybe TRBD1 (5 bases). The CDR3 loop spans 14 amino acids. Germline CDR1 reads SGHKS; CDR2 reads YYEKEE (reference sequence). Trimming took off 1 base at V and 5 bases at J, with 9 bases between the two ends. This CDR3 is CASSLPDSNEKLFF. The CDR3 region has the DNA TGTGCCAGCAGCTTGCCCGACAGCAATGAAAAACTGTTTTTT.

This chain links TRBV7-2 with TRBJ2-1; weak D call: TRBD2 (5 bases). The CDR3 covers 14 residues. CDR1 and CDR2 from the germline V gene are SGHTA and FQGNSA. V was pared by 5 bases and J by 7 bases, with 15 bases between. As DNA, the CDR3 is TGTGCCAGCAGCGATAGCGTTGGGCAAAATGAGCAGTTCTTC. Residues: CASSDSVGQNEQFF.

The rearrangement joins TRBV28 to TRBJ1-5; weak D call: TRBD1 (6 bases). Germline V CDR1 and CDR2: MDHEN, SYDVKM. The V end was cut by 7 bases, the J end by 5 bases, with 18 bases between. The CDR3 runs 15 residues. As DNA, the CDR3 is TGTGCCAGCACCCCAGTCGGGTCAGGGGATCAGCCCCAGCATTTT. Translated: CASTPVGSGDQPQHF. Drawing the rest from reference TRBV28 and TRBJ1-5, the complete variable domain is DVKVTQSSRYLVKRTGEKVFLECVQDMDHENMFWYRQDPGLGLRLIYFSYDVKMKEKGDIPEGYSVSREKKERFSLILESASTNQTSMYLCASTPVGSGDQPQHFGDGTRLSIL.

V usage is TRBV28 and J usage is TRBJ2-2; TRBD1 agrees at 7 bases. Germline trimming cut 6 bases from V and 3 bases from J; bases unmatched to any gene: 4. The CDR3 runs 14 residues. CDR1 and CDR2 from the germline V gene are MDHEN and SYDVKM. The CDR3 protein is CASRRDRHTGELFF. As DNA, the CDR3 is TGTGCCAGCAGGAGGGACAGACACACCGGGGAGCTGTTTTTT.

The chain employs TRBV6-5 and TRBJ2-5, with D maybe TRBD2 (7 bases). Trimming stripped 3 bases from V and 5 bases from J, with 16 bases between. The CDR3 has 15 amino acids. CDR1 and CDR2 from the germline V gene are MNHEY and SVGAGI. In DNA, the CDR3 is TGTGCCAGCAGTTATGAAGGGGGAGGGGTCGAGACCCAGTACTTC. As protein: CASSYEGGGVETQYF.

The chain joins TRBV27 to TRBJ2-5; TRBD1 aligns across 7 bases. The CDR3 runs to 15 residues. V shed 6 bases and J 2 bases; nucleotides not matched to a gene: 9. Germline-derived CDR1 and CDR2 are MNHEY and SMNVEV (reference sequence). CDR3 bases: TGTGCCAGCAGCCTTACGGCGGACAGGCAAGAGACCCAGTACTTC. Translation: CASSLTADRQETQYF.

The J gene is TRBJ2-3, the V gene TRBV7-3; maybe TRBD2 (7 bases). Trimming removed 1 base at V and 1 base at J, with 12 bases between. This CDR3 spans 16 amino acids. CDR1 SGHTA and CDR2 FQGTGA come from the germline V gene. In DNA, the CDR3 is TGTGCCAGCAGCTTAATGGGGGGGCAGGGCACAGATACGCAGTATTTT. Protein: CASSLMGGQGTDTQYF.

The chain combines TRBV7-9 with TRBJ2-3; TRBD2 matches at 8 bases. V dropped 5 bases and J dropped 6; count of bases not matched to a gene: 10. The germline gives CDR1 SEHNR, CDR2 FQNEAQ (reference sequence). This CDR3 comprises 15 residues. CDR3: CASSAPTGLVDTQYF. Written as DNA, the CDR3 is TGTGCCAGCAGCGCGCCCACGGGACTAGTGGATACGCAGTATTTT.

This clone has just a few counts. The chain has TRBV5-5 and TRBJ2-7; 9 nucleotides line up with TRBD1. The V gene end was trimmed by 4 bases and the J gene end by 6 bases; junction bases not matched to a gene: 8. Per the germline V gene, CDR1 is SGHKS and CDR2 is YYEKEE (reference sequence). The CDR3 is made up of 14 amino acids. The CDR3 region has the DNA TGTGCCAGCAGCATCTCGGGGACAGGGCGCGAGCAGTACTTC. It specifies CASSISGTGREQYF.

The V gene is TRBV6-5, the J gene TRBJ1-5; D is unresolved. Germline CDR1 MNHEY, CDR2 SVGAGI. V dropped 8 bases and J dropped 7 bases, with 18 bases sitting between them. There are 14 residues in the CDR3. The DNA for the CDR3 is TGTGCCAGCGCATACGGCCAGGAGGGACAGCCCCAGCATTTT. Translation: CASAYGQEGQPQHF.

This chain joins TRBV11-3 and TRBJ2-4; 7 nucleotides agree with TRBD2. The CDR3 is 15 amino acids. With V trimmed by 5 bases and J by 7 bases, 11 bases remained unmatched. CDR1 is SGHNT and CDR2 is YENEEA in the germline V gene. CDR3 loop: CASSLGAGLTNIQYF. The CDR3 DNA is TGTGCCAGCAGCCTTGGAGCGGGACTTACGAACATTCAGTACTTC.

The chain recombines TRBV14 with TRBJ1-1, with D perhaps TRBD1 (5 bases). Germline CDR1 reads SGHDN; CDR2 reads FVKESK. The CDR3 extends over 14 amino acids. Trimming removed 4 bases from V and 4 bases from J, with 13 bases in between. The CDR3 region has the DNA TGTGCCAGCAGCCCCAGGGTCGGATTCACTGAAGCTTTCTTT. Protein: CASSPRVGFTEAFF.

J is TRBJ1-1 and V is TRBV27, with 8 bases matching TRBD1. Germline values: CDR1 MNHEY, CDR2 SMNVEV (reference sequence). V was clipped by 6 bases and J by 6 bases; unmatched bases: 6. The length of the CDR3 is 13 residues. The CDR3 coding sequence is TGTGCCAGCAGCCTAAACAGGGGGGCTGAAGCTTTCTTT. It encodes CASSLNRGAEAFF.

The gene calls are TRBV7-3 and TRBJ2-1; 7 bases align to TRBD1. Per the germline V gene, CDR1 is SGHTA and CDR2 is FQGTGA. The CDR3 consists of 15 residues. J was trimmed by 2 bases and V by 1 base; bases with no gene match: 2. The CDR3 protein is CASSLRQGTYNEQFF. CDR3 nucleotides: TGTGCCAGCAGCTTAAGACAGGGAACCTACAATGAGCAGTTCTTC.

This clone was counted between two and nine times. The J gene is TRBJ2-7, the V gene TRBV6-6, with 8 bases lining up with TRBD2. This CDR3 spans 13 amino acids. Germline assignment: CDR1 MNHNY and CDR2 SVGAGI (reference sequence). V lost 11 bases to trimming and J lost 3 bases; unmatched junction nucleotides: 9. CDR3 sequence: CAHRASGYYEQYF. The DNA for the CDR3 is TGTGCCCACCGGGCTAGCGGGTACTACGAGCAGTACTTC.

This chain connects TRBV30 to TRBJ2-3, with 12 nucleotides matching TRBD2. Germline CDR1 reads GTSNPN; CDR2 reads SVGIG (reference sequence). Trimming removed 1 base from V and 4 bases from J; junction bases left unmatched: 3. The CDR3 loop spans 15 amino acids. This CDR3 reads CAWSGGLAGPDTQYF. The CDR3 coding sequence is TGTGCCTGGAGTGGTGGACTAGCGGGGCCAGATACGCAGTATTTT.